Sequencing of this TCR beta chain was carried out in a study of control samples from healthy donors and cancer patients (dated by TCRdb to about 2020). V lost 3 bases and J lost 4 bases; the stretch between them is 14 bases long. The germline V gene provides CDR1 SGHDT and CDR2 YYEEEE. The CDR3 holds 15 amino acids from the cysteine to the phenylalanine. The read is trimmed to its CDR3 DNA, 45 bases read in frame from base 1. The method behind the library was the immunoSEQ multiplex PCR assay. TCRdb carries this immuneACCESS record with in-frame sequences only. Its versions omit some clonotypes, under half of them owing to an unresolved V gene in the studies checked, with the rest unexplained. For this sample the table gives around 30,000 clones, of which approximately 86% were detected only once. Together, the top ten hold 1.6% of the sample. Details on this clone: Its antigen is still unknown. There are no base qualities to consult, and no much larger clone falls within one base.

The rearranged chain carries TRBV5-6 and TRBJ1-5, with TRBD1 as a weak D call on 5 bases. The origin of this receptor is a woman in her thirties or forties with lung cancer. Specimen: PBMCs. The base sequence is TGTGCCAGCAGCTCTTACAGGTTAGGGAATCAGCCCCAGCATTTT. The translation is CASSSYRLGNQPQHF.